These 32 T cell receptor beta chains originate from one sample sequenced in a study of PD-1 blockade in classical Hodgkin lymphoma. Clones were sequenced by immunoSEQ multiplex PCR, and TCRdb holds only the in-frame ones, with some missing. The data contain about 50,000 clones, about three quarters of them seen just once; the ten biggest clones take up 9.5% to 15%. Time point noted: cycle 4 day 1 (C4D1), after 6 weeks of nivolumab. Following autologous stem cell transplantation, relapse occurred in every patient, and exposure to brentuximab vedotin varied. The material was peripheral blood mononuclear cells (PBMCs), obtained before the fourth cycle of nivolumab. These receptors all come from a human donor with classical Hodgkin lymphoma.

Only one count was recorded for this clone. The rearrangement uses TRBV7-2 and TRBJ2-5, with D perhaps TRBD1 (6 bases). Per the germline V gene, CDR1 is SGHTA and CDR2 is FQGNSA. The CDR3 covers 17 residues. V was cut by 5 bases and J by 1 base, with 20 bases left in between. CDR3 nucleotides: TGTGCCAGCAGCGAGAGGGACACCGAGAGGGTCCAAGAGACCCAGTACTTC. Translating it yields CASSERDTERVQETQYF.

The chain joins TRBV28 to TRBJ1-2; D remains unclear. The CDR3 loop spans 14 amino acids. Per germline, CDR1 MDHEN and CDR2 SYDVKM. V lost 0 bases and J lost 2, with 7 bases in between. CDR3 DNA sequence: TGTGCCAGCAGTTTATGGGGCCCGAACTATGGCTACACCTTC. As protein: CASSLWGPNYGYTF.

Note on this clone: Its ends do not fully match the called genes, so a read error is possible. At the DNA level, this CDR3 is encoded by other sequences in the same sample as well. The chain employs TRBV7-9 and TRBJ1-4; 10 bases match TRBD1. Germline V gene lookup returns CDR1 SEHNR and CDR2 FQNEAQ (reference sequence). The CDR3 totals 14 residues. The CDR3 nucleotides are TGCGCCAGCAGCTTGGGACAGGGGAGCGAAAAACTGTTTTTT. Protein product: CASSLGQGSEKLFF.

The CDR3 reads CASSYSRYYNEQFF. CDR3 DNA sequence: TGTGCCAGCAGTTACTCGAGATACTACAATGAGCAGTTCTTC. V usage is TRBV6-5 and J usage is TRBJ2-1; D gene ambiguous. This CDR3 has 14 amino acids. Trimming took 0 bases from V and 3 from J, leaving 6 bases between them. Germline assignment: CDR1 MNHEY and CDR2 SVGAGI.

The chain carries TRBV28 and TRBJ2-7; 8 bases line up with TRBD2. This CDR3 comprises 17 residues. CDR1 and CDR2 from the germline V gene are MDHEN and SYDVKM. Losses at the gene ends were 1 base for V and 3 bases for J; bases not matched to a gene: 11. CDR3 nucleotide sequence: TGTGCCAGCAGTTTATTGCGGCGGGAGGTCCTCATCTACGAGCAGTACTTC. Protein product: CASSLLRREVLIYEQYF.

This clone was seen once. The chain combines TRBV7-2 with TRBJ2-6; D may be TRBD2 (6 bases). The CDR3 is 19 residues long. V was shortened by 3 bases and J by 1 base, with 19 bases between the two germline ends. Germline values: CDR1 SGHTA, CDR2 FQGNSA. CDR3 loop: CASSFRYALGGSGANVLTF. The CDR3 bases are TGTGCCAGCAGCTTTCGGTACGCATTGGGAGGATCTGGGGCCAACGTCCTGACTTTC.

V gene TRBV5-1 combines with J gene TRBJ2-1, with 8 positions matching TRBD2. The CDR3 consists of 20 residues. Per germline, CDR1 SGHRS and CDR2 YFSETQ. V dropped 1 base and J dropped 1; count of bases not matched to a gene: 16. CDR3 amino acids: CASSLYPSGTASGSYNEQFF. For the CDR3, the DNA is TGCGCCAGCAGCTTGTACCCCTCTGGTACGGCTAGCGGGTCCTACAATGAGCAGTTCTTC. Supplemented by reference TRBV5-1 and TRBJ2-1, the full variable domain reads KAGVTQTPRYLIKTRGQQVTLSCSPISGHRSVSWYQQTPGQGLQFLFEYFSETQRNKGNFPGRFSGRQFSNSRSEMNVSTLELGDSALYLCASSLYPSGTASGSYNEQFFGPGTRLTVL.

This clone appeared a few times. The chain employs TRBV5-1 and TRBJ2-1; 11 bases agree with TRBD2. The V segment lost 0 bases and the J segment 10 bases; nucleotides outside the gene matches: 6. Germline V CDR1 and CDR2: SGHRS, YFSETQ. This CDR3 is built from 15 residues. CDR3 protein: CASSLVLAGASEQFF. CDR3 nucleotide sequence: TGCGCCAGCAGCTTGGTACTAGCGGGAGCATCCGAGCAGTTCTTC.

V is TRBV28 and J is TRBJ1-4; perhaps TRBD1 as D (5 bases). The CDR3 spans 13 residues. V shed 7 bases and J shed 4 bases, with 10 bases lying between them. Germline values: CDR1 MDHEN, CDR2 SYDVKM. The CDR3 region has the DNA TGTGCCAGCACGATACAGGTTAATGAAAAACTGTTTTTT. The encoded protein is CASTIQVNEKLFF.

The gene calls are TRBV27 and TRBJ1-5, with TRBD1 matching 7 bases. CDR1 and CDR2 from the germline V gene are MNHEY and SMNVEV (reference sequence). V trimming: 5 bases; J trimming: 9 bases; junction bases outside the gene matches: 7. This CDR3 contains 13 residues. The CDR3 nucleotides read TGTGCCAGCAGTCTCGACAGGGTTGGGCCCCAGCATTTT. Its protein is CASSLDRVGPQHF.

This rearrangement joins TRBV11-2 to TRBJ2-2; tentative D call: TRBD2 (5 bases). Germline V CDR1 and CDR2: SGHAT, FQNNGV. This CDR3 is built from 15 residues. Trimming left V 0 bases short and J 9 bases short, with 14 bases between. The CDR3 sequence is CASSLELGGLRELFF. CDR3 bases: TGTGCCAGCAGCTTAGAGCTGGGCGGACTGAGGGAGCTGTTTTTT.

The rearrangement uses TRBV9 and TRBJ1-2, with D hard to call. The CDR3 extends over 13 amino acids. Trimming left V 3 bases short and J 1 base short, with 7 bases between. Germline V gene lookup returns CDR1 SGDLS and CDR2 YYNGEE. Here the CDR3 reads CASSAYSNYGYTF. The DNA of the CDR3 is TGTGCCAGCAGCGCCTACAGTAACTATGGCTACACCTTC.

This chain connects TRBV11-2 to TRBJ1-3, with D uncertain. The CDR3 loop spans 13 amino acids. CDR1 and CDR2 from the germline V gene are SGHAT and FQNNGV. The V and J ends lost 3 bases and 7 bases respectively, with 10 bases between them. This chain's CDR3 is CASSFIPLNTIYF. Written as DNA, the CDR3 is TGTGCCAGCAGCTTCATCCCCCTGAACACCATATATTTT. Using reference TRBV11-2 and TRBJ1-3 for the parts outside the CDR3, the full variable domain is EAGVAQSPRYKIIEKRQSVAFWCNPISGHATLYWYQQILGQGPKLLIQFQNNGVVDDSQLPKDRFSAERLKGVDSTLKIQPAKLEDSAVYLCASSFIPLNTIYFGEGSWLTVV.

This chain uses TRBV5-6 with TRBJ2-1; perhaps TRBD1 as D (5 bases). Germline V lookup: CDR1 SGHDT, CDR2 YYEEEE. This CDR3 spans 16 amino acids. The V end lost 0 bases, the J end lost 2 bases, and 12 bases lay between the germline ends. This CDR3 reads CASSLDRWTTYNEQFF. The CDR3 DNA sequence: TGTGCCAGCAGCTTGGACCGGTGGACAACCTACAATGAGCAGTTCTTC.

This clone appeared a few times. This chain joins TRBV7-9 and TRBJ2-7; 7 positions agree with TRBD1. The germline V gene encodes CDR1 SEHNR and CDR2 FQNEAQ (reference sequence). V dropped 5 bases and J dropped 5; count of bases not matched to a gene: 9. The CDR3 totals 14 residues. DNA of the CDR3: TGTGCCAGCAGCCACGAAACAGGGGCGGACGAGCAGTACTTC. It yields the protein CASSHETGADEQYF. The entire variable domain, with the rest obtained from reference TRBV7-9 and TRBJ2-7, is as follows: DTGVSQNPRHKITKRGQNVTFRCDPISEHNRLYWYRQTLGQGPEFLTYFQNEAQLEKSRLLSDRFSAERPKGSFSTLEIQRTEQGDSAMYLCASSHETGADEQYFGPGTRLTVT.

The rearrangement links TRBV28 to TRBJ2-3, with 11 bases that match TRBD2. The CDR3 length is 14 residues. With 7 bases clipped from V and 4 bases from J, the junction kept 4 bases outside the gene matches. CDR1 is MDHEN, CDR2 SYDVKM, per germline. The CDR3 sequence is CASNLAGGADTQYF. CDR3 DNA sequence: TGTGCCAGCAACCTAGCGGGAGGTGCAGATACGCAGTATTTT.

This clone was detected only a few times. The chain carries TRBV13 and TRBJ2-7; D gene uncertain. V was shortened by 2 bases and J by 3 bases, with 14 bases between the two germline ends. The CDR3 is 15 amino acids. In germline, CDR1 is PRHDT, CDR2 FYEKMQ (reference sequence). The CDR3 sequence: CASSLRKVSRYEQYF. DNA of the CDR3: TGTGCCAGCAGCTTACGAAAGGTTTCGCGCTACGAGCAGTACTTC.

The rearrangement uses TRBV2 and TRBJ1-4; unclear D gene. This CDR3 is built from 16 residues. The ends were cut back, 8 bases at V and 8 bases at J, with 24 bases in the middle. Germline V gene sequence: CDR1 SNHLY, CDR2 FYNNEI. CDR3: CASWSGIAVSVEKLFF. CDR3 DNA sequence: TGTGCCAGCTGGTCGGGTATTGCGGTTTCGGTGGAAAAACTGTTTTTT.

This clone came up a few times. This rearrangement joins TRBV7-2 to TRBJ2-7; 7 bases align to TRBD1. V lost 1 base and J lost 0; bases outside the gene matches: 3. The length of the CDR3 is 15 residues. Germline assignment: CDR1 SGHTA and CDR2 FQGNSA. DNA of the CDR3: TGTGCCAGCAGCTTAGATCCAGGGGGCTCCTACGAGCAGTACTTC. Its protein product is CASSLDPGGSYEQYF.

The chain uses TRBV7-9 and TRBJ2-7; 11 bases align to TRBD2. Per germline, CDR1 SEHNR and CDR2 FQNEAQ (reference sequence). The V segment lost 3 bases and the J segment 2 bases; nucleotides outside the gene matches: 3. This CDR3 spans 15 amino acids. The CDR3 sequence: CASSFLLAGAYEQYF. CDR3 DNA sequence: TGTGCCAGCAGCTTCCTACTAGCGGGAGCCTACGAGCAGTACTTC.

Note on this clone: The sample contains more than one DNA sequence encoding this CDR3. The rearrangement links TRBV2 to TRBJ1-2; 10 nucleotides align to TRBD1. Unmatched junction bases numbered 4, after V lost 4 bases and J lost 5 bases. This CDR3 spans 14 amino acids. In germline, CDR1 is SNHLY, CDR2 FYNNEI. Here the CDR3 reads CASSGRDRGYGYTF. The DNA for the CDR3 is TGTGCCAGCAGTGGCCGGGACAGGGGATATGGCTACACCTTC.

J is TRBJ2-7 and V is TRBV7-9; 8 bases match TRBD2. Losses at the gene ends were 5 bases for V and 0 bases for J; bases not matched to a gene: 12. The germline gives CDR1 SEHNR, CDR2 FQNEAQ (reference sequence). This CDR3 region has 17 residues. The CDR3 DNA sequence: TGTGCCAGCAGCAGAGGGGAGCGGGGGCGTTACTCCTACGAGCAGTACTTC. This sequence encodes CASSRGERGRYSYEQYF.

CDR3 coding DNA: TGCAGCGTTGAAGCCCCGGGAGGCGGGCCCACCGGGGAGCTGTTTTTT. It yields the protein CSVEAPGGGPTGELFF. The genes are TRBV29-1 and TRBJ2-2; 7 nucleotides match TRBD2. Germline V gene sequence: CDR1 SQVTM, CDR2 ANQGSEA. V trimming: 1 base; J trimming: 4 bases; junction bases outside the gene matches: 9. The CDR3 extends over 16 amino acids.

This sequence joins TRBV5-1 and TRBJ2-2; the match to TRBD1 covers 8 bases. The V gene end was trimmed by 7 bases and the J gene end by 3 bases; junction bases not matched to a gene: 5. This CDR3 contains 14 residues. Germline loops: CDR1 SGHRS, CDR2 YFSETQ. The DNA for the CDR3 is TGCGCCAGCGGCGACAGGGGATACACCGGGGAGCTGTTTTTT. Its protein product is CASGDRGYTGELFF.

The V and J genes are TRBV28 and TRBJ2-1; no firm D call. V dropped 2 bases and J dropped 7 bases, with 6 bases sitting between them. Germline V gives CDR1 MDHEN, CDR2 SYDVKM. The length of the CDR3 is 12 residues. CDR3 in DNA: TGTGCCAGCAGTTTAGTTACTAATGAGCAGTTCTTC. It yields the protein CASSLVTNEQFF.

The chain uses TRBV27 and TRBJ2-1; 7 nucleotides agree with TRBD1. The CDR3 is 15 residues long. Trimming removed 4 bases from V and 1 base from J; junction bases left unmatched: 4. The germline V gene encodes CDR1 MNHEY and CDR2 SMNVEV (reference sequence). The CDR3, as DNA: TGTGCCAGCAGTTCAGGGACAGTTTCCTACAATGAGCAGTTCTTC. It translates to CASSSGTVSYNEQFF.

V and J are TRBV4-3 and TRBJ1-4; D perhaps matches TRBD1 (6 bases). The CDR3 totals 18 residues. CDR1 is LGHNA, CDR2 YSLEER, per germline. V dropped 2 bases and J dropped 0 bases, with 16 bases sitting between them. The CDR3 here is CASSQNPQGQATNEKLFF. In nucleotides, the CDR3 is TGCGCCAGCAGCCAAAACCCCCAGGGGCAGGCAACTAATGAAAAACTGTTTTTT.

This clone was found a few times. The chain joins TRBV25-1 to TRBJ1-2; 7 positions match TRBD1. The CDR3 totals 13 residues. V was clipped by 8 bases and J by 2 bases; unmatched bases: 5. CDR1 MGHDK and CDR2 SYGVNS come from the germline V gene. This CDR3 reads CASQQTGNYGYTF. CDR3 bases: TGTGCCAGCCAACAGACAGGGAACTATGGCTACACCTTC.

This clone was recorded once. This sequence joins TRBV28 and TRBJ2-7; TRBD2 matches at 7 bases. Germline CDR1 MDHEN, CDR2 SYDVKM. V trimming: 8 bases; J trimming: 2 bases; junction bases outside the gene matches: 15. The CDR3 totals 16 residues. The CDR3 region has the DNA TGTGCCAGCTCATGGGGGGGAGGAGCGGGACCCTACGAGCAGTACTTC. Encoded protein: CASSWGGGAGPYEQYF.

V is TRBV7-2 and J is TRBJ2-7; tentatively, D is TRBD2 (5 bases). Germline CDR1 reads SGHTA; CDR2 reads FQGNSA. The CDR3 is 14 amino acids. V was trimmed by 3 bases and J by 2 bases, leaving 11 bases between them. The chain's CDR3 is CASSFSGKTYEQYF. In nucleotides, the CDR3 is TGTGCCAGCAGCTTCAGCGGAAAAACCTACGAGCAGTACTTC.

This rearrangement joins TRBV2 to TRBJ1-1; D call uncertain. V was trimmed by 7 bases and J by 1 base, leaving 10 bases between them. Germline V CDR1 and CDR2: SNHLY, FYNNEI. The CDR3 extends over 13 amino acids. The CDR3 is CASIPEGNTEAFF. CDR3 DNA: TGTGCCAGCATTCCGGAAGGGAACACTGAAGCTTTCTTT.

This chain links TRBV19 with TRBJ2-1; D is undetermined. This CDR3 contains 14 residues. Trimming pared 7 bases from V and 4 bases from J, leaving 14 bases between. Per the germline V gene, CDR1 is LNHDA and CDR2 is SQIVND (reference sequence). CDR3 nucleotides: TGTGCCAGTAAGGGTGTTGGTAGATACAATGAGCAGTTCTTC. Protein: CASKGVGRYNEQFF.